The present entry profiles one TCR beta chain with its context. What it binds is unknown. This CDR3 spans 15 amino acids. The V gene lost 5 bases and the J gene lost 0 bases, with 11 bases spanning the gap. Germline V gene lookup returns CDR1 SGHTA and CDR2 FQGNSA. This sample is drawn from a study of T cell repertoires in cytomegalovirus infection. Overall study: Alongside well-studied HLA-B-restricted CMV epitopes, recently identified HLA-C-restricted CMV epitopes were also used. Shared public TCR beta signatures pointed to both CMV infection and a matching HLA type.

MiXCR, applied by TCRdb to the reads, yields one record per CDR3 protein. The table records hundreds of thousands of distinct CDR3 sequences, about 33% of them present only once. Whole-study results and caveats: The study identified carriers of CMV plus the relevant HLA from cumulative public TCR beta family frequency. HLA-C-restricted CMV clonotypes gave the most frequent clonotype in two of eight donors.

This sequence joins TRBV7-2 and TRBJ1-5; the D is unclear. The source material was cultured PBMCs, sampled from culture after CMV antigen stimulation. The TCR was taken from a human donor in good health (CMV status not recorded). Some clones in this sample may be carry-over from other donors' samples. CDR3 region: CASSLRMGSNQPQHF. As DNA, the CDR3 is TGTGCCAGCAGCCTCAGGATGGGTAGCAATCAGCCCCAGCATTTT. The full variable domain, rest sourced from reference TRBV7-2 and TRBJ1-5, is GAGVSQSPSNKVTEKGKDVELRCDPISGHTALYWYRQSLGQGLEFLIYFQGNSAPDKSGLPSDRFSAERTGGSVSTLTIQRTQQEDSAVYLCASSLRMGSNQPQHFGDGTRLSIL.